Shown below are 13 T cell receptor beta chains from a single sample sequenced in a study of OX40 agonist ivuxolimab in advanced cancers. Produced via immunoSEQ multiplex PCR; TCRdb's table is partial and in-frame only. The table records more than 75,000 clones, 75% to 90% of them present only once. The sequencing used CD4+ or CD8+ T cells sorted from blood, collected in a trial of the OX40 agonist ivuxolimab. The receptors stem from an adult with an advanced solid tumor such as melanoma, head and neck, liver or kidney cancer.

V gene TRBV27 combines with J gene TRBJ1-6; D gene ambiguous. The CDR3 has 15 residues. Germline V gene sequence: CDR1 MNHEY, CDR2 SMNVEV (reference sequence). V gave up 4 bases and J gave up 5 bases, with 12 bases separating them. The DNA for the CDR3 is TGTGCCAGCAGTTACCTGGGGAGGGATAATTCACCCCTCCACTTT. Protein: CASSYLGRDNSPLHF.

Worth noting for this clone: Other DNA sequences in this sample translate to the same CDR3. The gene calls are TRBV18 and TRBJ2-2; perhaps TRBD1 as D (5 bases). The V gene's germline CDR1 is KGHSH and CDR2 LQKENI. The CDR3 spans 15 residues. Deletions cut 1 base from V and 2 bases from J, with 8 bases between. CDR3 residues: CASSPRGGNTGELFF. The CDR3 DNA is TGTGCCAGCTCACCACGGGGCGGTAACACCGGGGAGCTGTTTTTT.

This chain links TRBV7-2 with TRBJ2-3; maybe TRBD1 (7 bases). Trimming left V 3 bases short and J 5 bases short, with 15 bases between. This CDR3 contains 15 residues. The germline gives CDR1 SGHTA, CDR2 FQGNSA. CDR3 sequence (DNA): TGTGCCAGCAGCTTCAGGTCGCAGGGGGGAGATACGCAGTATTTT. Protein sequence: CASSFRSQGGDTQYF.

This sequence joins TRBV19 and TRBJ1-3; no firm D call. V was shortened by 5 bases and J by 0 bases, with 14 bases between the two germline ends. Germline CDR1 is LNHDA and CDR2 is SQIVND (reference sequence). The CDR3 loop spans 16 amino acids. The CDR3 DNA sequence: TGTGCCAGTAGTTCTTTAGTTAAGGCCTCTGGAAACACCATATATTTT. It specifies CASSSLVKASGNTIYF.

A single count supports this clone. Here the CDR3 DNA reads TGTGCAAGTCGCCGGGACAGGGGTACTGGGGCCAACGTCCTGACTTTC. Translated: CASRRDRGTGANVLTF. The J gene is TRBJ2-6, the V gene TRBV12-2; TRBD1, the table's D call, lacks a check against the DNA. TRBV12-2 is labeled a pseudogene. CDR3 length: 16 amino acids.

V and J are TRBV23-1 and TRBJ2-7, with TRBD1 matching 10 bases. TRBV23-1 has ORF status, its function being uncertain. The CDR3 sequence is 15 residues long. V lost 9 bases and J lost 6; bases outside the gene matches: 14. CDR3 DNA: TGCGCCAGAAGGAAACCGGGACAGGGGCGTCTCGAGCAGTACTTC. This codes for CARRKPGQGRLEQYF.

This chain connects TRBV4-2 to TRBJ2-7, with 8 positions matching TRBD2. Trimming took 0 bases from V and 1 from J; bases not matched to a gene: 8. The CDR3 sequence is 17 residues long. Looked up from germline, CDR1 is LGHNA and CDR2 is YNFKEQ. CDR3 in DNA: TGTGCCAGCAGCCAAGATGCAGGACTAGCAGGGTCCTACGAGCAGTACTTC. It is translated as CASSQDAGLAGSYEQYF.

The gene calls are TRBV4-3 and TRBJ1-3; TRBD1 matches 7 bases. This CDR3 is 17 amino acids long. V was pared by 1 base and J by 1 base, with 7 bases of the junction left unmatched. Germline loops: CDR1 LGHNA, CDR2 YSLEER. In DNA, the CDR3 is TGCGCCAGCAGCCAAGTAGGCCAGGGGGTATCTGGAAACACCATATATTTT. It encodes CASSQVGQGVSGNTIYF.

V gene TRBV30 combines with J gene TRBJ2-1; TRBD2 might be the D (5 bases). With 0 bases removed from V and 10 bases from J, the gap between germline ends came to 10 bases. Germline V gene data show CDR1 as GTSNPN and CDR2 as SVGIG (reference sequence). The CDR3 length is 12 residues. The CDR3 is CAWSVSDVEQFF. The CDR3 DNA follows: TGTGCCTGGAGTGTTAGCGACGTAGAGCAGTTCTTC. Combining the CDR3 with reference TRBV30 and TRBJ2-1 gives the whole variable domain SQTIHQWPATLVQPVGSPLSLECTVEGTSNPNLYWYRQAAGRGLQLLFYSVGIGQISSEVPQNLSASRPQDRQFILSSKKLLLSDSGFYLCAWSVSDVEQFFGPGTRLTVL.

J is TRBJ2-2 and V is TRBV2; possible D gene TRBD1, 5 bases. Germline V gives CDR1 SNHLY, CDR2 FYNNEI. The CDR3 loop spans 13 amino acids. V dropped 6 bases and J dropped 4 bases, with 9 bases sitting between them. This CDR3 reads CASRQDSTGELFF. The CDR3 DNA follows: TGTGCCAGCAGACAAGACAGCACCGGGGAGCTGTTTTTT.

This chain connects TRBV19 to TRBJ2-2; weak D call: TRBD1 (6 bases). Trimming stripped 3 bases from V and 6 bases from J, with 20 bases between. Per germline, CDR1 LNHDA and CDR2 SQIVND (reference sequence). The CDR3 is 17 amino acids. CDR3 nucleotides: TGTGCCAGTAGTATCCATACGATGACAGGAGTATCCGGGGAGCTGTTTTTT. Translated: CASSIHTMTGVSGELFF. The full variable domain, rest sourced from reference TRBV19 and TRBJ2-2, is DGGITQSPKYLFRKEGQNVTLSCEQNLNHDAMYWYRQDPGQGLRLIYYSQIVNDFQKGDIAEGYSVSREKKESFPLTVTSAQKNPTAFYLCASSIHTMTGVSGELFFGEGSRLTVL.

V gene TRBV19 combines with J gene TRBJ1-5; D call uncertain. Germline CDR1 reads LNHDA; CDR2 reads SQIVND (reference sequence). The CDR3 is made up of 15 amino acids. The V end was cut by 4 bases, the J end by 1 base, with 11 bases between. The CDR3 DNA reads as TGTGCCAGTAGTAAACCGGGATGGAGCAATCAGCCCCAGCATTTT. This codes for CASSKPGWSNQPQHF.

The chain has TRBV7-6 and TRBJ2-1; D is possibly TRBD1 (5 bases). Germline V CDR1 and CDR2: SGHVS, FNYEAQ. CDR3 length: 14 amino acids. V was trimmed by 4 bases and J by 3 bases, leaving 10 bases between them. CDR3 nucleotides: TGTGCCAGCAGCTCCACAGGTTACTACAATGAGCAGTTCTTC. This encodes CASSSTGYYNEQFF.